Listed here is a single T cell receptor beta chain. This entry belongs to a study of cytomegalovirus exposure and HLA in healthy donors. Separate from the approximately 700-subject first cohort was the approximately 130-subject validation cohort, to which the donors belonged. V trimming: 1 base; J trimming: 5 bases; junction bases outside the gene matches: 5. There are 14 residues in the CDR3. Germline CDR1 reads SGHRS; CDR2 reads YFSETQ. Profiling relied on immunoSEQ multiplex PCR, and the TCRdb table lists in-frame clones only, not all of them. There are about 73,000 clones in the sample; 70% to 90% occur only once, and 3.5% to 4.5% lies in the top ten.

The source is a woman aged 18 to 35 in good health and CMV-seropositive. The rearrangement joins TRBV5-1 to TRBJ1-2; 7 bases align to TRBD1. The sample was PBMCs. Written as DNA, the CDR3 is TGCGCCAGCAGCTTGAAGGACAGGTTTTATGGCTACACCTTC. This translates into CASSLKDRFYGYTF.